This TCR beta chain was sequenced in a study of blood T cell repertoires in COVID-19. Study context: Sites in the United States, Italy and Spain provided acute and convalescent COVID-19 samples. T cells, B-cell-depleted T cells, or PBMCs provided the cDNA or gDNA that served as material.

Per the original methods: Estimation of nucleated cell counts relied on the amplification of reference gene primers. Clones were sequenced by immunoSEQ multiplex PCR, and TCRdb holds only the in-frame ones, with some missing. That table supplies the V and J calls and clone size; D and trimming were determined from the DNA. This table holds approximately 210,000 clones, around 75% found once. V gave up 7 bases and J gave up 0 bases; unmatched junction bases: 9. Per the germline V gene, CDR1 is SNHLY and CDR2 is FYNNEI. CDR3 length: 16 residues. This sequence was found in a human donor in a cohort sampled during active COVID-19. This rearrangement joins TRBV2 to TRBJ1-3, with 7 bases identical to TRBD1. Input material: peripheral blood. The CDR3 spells CASIWTGWGSGNTIYF. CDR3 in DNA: TGTGCCAGCATTTGGACAGGTTGGGGCTCTGGAAACACCATATATTTT.